Shown below are 18 T cell receptor beta chains from a single sample sequenced in a study of response to subunit inactivated influenza vaccine. Via MiXCR, TCRdb re-called the RT-PCR reads, giving one row per CDR3 protein. The sample carries about 480,000 distinct CDR3 sequences, about 10% recorded once. The input for sequencing was PBMCs from blood, taken roughly 46 days after vaccination. The receptors derive from a man aged 50-60 years who received an inactivated influenza vaccine.

This clonotype was counted ten times or more. The J gene is TRBJ2-5, the V gene TRBV12-3 or TRBV12-4; D not certain. CDR3 length equals 14 residues. The V gene lost 6 bases and the J gene lost 3 bases, with 14 bases spanning the gap. CDR3 in DNA: TGTGCCAGCAGCCTGTTCCCCGCGGAAGAGACCCAGTACTTC. Translating gives CASSLFPAEETQYF.

A few counts support this clonotype. This rearrangement joins TRBV20-1 to TRBJ2-3; 11 positions match TRBD1. This CDR3 is built from 14 residues. V shed 8 bases and J 1 base; nucleotides not matched to a gene: 5. CDR1 and CDR2 from the germline V gene are DFQATT and SNEGSKA (reference sequence). The CDR3 bases are TGCAGTTTTGGACAGGGGGCTGGCACAGATACGCAGTATTTT. Protein product: CSFGQGAGTDTQYF.

The rearrangement links TRBV9 to TRBJ2-1; the match to TRBD1 covers 7 bases. The CDR3 runs 15 residues. Per the germline V gene, CDR1 is SGDLS and CDR2 is YYNGEE. Trimming at V came to 0 bases and at J to 7 bases, leaving 7 bases not matched to a gene. Written as DNA, the CDR3 is TGTGCCAGCAGCGTAGGCCAGGGGGATCTTAATGAGCAGTTCTTC. As protein: CASSVGQGDLNEQFF. The variable domain in full, completed from reference TRBV9 and TRBJ2-1, reads DSGVTQTPKHLITATGQRVTLRCSPRSGDLSVYWYQQSLDQGLQFLIQYYNGEERAKGNILERFSAQQFPDLHSELNLSSLELGDSALYFCASSVGQGDLNEQFFGPGTRLTVL.

This clonotype has ten or more counts. This chain connects TRBV7-9 to TRBJ1-2, with 7 bases that match TRBD1. Germline V lookup: CDR1 SEHNR, CDR2 FQNEAQ (reference sequence). The CDR3 covers 13 residues. With V trimmed by 4 bases and J by 4 bases, 3 bases remained unmatched. CDR3 sequence reads: CASSSRQGYGYTF. CDR3 sequence (DNA): TGTGCCAGCAGCTCCCGACAGGGCTATGGCTACACCTTC.

The chain links TRBV6-2 or TRBV6-3 to TRBJ2-5, with D perhaps matching TRBD1 or TRBD2 (5 bases each). Looked up from germline, CDR1 is MNHEY and CDR2 is SVGEGT. V lost 6 bases and J 1 base, leaving 18 bases between the germline ends. This CDR3 has 16 residues. CDR3 nucleotide sequence: TGTGCCAGCAGCCTACTGGGACGTACAACCCAAGAGACCCAGTACTTC. It specifies CASSLLGRTTQETQYF.

This clonotype was found a few times. The CDR3 loop reads CATLSAGGLNEQFF. The DNA for the CDR3 is TGTGCCACCCTTTCGGCGGGAGGGCTCAATGAGCAGTTCTTC. The chain employs TRBV10-3 and TRBJ2-1; 9 bases map to TRBD2. The CDR3 spans 14 residues. Trimming removed 10 bases from V and 6 bases from J; junction bases left unmatched: 10. The germline CDR1 and CDR2 sequences are ENHRY and SYGVKD.

The chain is built from TRBV5-1 and TRBJ1-5; possible D gene TRBD1, 5 bases. Trimming pared 2 bases from V and 4 bases from J, leaving 16 bases between. Per germline, CDR1 SGHRS and CDR2 YFSETQ. The CDR3 covers 16 residues. The CDR3, as DNA: TGCGCCAGCAGCTTTGACAGTACCGACCCTAATCAGCCCCAGCATTTT. This codes for CASSFDSTDPNQPQHF.

This clonotype was detected only a few times. The V gene is TRBV5-1, the J gene TRBJ2-5; D unclear. V was trimmed by 1 base and J by 2 bases, leaving 12 bases between them. The length of the CDR3 is 15 residues. Germline CDR1 SGHRS, CDR2 YFSETQ. The CDR3 coding sequence is TGCGCCAGCAGCTTGTTCGCCGGGTTACAAGAGACCCAGTACTTC. Translated, it gives CASSLFAGLQETQYF.

The chain employs TRBV18 and TRBJ2-7; D unresolved. This CDR3 spans 17 amino acids. Germline CDR1 is KGHSH and CDR2 is LQKENI. The V end lost 4 bases, the J end lost 6 bases, and 25 bases lay between the germline ends. The CDR3 spells CASSLIKKSLGSPEQYF. Written as DNA, the CDR3 is TGTGCCAGCTCACTAATTAAAAAGTCGTTAGGAAGTCCCGAGCAGTACTTC.

The chain joins TRBV7-8 to TRBJ2-3; 11 nucleotides line up with TRBD2. V lost 2 bases to trimming and J lost 0 bases; unmatched junction nucleotides: 4. The CDR3 runs to 17 residues. Per the germline V gene, CDR1 is SGHVS and CDR2 is FQNEAQ. The CDR3 DNA reads as TGTGCCAGCAGCTTAACTAGCGGGGGACCAAGCACAGATACGCAGTATTTT. This translates into CASSLTSGGPSTDTQYF.

V and J are TRBV6-1 and TRBJ2-3; D may be TRBD2 (5 bases). Germline V lookup: CDR1 MNHNS, CDR2 SASEGT. With 6 bases removed from V and 9 bases from J, the gap between germline ends came to 19 bases. The CDR3 loop spans 14 amino acids. The DNA of the CDR3 is TGTGCCAGCAGGCTAGCTACCGGGGTCGACACGCAGTATTTT. Its translation is CASRLATGVDTQYF.

There are a few counts of this clonotype. The chain joins TRBV9 to TRBJ2-7; D is undetermined. The V and J ends lost 0 bases and 0 bases respectively, with 4 bases between them. Germline CDR1 reads SGDLS; CDR2 reads YYNGEE. CDR3 length: 13 residues. The CDR3 DNA sequence: TGTGCCAGCAGCGTAGAGCTCTCCTACGAGCAGTACTTC. Its protein is CASSVELSYEQYF.

The sample holds a few counts of this clonotype. This rearrangement joins TRBV20-1 to TRBJ2-1; no definite D call. CDR1 is DFQATT, CDR2 SNEGSKA, per germline (reference sequence). The CDR3 runs to 13 residues. The V end was cut by 6 bases, the J end by 0 bases, with 9 bases between. CDR3 DNA sequence: TGCAGTGCCCTTAGTAGCTCCTACAATGAGCAGTTCTTC. Its protein product is CSALSSSYNEQFF.

This clonotype turned up a few times. The chain employs TRBV10-3 and TRBJ2-3, with 9 bases identical to TRBD2. Germline lookup yields CDR1 ENHRY and CDR2 SYGVKD. The V segment lost 0 bases and the J segment 2 bases; nucleotides outside the gene matches: 6. The CDR3 is 17 residues long. CDR3 in DNA: TGTGCCATCAGTGAGTCGCGGACTAGCGAGCACACAGATACGCAGTATTTT. It codes for CAISESRTSEHTDTQYF.

This clonotype was counted between two and nine times. The chain combines TRBV6-2 or TRBV6-3 with TRBJ2-7; 8 positions match TRBD2. Germline values: CDR1 MNHEY, CDR2 SVGEGT. The V gene end was trimmed by 7 bases and the J gene end by 1 base; junction bases not matched to a gene: 15. This CDR3 is 17 amino acids long. The CDR3 loop is CASKRGGYRPPSYEQYF. As DNA, the CDR3 is TGTGCCAGCAAACGGGGGGGGTATCGGCCCCCTTCCTACGAGCAGTACTTC.

This clonotype was detected only a few times. This chain connects TRBV20-1 to TRBJ2-5, with D perhaps TRBD2 (5 bases). Germline V gene lookup returns CDR1 DFQATT and CDR2 SNEGSKA (reference sequence). With 5 bases removed from V and 1 base from J, the gap between germline ends came to 11 bases. CDR3 size: 13 residues. This chain's CDR3 is CSAPRLIQETQYF. DNA for the CDR3: TGCAGTGCTCCGAGACTAATCCAAGAGACCCAGTACTTC.

This clonotype was seen at least ten times. The chain has TRBV6-1 and TRBJ1-6; 8 nucleotides line up with TRBD1. The CDR3 has 13 amino acids. Trimming at V came to 6 bases and at J to 6 bases, leaving 1 base not matched to a gene. Germline lookup yields CDR1 MNHNS and CDR2 SASEGT. The CDR3 DNA sequence: TGTGCCAGCAGCGACAGGGGTAATTCACCCCTCCACTTT. It specifies CASSDRGNSPLHF.

This clonotype occurred a few times. The junction differs from germline at one of its ends, possibly a read error. V is TRBV7-7 and J is TRBJ2-5; D gene ambiguous. Germline V gene sequence: CDR1 SSHAT, CDR2 FNYEAQ (reference sequence). The CDR3 has 15 residues. The CDR3 sequence: CASSPPGGSRETQYF. The CDR3, as DNA: TGTGCTAGCAGCCCCCCCGGCGGTTCTCGGGAGACCCAGTACTTC.